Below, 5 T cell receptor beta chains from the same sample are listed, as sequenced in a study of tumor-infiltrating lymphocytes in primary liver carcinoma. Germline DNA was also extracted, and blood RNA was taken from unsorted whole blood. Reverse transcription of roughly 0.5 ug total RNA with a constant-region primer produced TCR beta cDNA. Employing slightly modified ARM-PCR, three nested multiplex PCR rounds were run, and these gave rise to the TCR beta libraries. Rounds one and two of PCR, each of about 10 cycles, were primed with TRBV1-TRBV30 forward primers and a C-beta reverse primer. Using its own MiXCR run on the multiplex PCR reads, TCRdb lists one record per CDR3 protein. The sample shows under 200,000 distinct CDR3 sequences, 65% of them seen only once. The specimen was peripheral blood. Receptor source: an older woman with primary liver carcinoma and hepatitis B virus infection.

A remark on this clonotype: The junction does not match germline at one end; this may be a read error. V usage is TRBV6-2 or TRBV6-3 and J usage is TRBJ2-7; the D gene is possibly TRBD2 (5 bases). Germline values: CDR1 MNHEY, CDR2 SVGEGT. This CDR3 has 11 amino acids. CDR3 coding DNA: TGTGCCGGGTCGGCGGGCTACGTGCAGTACTTC. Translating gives CAGSAGYVQYF.

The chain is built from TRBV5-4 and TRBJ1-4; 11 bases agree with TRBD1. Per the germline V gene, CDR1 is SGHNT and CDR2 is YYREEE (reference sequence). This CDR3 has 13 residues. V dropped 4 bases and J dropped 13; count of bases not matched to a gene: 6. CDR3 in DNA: TGTGCCAGCAGCACTCAGGGACAGGGGGGACTGTTTTTT. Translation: CASSTQGQGGLFF.

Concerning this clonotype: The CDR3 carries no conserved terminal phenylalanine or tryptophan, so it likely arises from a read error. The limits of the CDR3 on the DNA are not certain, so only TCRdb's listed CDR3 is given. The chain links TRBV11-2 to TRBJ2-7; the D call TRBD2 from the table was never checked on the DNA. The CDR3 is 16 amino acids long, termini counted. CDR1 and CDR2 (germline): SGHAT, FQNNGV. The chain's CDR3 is CVSSPQTSGLAYEQCY.

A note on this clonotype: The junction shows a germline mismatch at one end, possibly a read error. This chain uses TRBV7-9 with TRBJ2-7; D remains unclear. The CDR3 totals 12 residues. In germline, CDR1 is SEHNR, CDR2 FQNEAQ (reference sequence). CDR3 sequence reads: CASSRAPYEHYF. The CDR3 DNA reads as TGTGCCAGCAGCCGAGCCCCCTACGAGCACTACTTC.

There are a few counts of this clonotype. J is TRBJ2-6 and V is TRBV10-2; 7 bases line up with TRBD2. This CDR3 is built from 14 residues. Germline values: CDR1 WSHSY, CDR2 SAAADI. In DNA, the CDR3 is TGCGGAAGCGGGGAGGGCTCTGGGGCCAACGTCCTGACTTTC. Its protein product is CGSGEGSGANVLTF.